Given below is one T cell receptor (beta chain) in context. Its antigen is unknown. This sample was taken from a study of identical twins. Whole-study findings and limits: Insertions were reduced in abundant cord blood beta clonotypes but not in memory repertoires. Zero-insertion analyses might be partly confounded by invariant T cells like MAIT and iNKT.

One entry per CDR3 protein, called by TCRdb with MiXCR from the 5' RACE reads. The repertoire holds 450,000 to 500,000 distinct CDR3 sequences, 14% seen once, with approximately 1% in the top ten. Per germline, CDR1 ENHRY and CDR2 SYGVKD. Trimming left V 11 bases short and J 6 bases short, with 10 bases between. This CDR3 is 11 amino acids long. Healthy Caucasians, and only they, were the donors. These data were also reused for a study on yellow fever vaccine responses in identical twins.

The sequenced sample consisted of CD4+ T cells sorted from blood. The TCR originated in a young woman in good health. V usage is TRBV10-3 and J usage is TRBJ2-2; tentative D call: TRBD1 (5 bases). The CDR3 protein is CAAQGAGELFF. CDR3 sequence (DNA): TGTGCCGCCCAAGGGGCCGGGGAGCTGTTTTTT.